A selection of T cell receptor beta chains follows, all from one sample in a study of blood T cell repertoires in COVID-19. The assay was immunoSEQ multiplex PCR, and TCRdb's table has in-frame clones only and misses some. In the table there are approximately 150,000 clones, over 70% of which are singletons. Sequenced: PBMCs or T cells enriched from blood (not recorded which). The receptors originated from a man aged 50 to 59 in a cohort exposed to, infected with or recovered from COVID-19 (not recorded which). Both conserved end residues are part of each CDR3. D genes are given only for firm matches. Clone size is stated in some rows and not others, as once, few, many or a class when expanded.

TRBJ1-6 TRBV6-1 . . TGTGCCAGCAGTGACCCCAGGGGTGGTAATTCACCCCTCCACTTT CASSDPRGGNSPLHF
TRBJ1-2 TRBV5-1 . . TGCGCCAGCAGCTTGGATCCAGGGGATGGCTACACCTTC CASSLDPGDGYTF
TRBJ1-2 TRBV9 . . TGTGCCAGCAGCCCCATCGGACAGTCCTATGGCTACACCTTC CASSPIGQSYGYTF
TRBJ2-7 TRBV7-2 TRBD1 . TGTGCCAGCAGCTCGCCGGGACAGGGTCCCTACGAGCAGTACTTC CASSSPGQGPYEQYF
TRBJ1-2 TRBV25-1 TRBD1 . TGTGCCAGCAGTGACAGGGGGCGAGACTATGGCTACACCTTC CASSDRGRDYGYTF
TRBJ1-4 TRBV15 . . TGTGCCACCAGCAGGGCGACGGGAATAAATGAAAAACTGTTTTTT CATSRATGINEKLFF
TRBJ1-5 TRBV5-6 . . TGTGCCAGCAGCTTGGGAGGGTTTGGCAATCAGCCCCAGCATTTT CASSLGGFGNQPQHF
TRBJ2-1 TRBV5-1 TRBD2 . TGCGCCAGCAGGGGTGGACAAGTAGCGGGAGTTTGGGGCAATGAGCAGTTCTTC CASRGGQVAGVWGNEQFF
TRBJ2-7 TRBV27 TRBD2 . TGTGCCAGCAGTAGCCCCCGGGGCGGGAGAAAGTTCGAGCAGTACTTC CASSSPRGGRKFEQYF
TRBJ2-7 TRBV7-9 . . TGTGCCAGCAGCTTACGGGGTCCCTACGAGCAGTACTTC CASSLRGPYEQYF
TRBJ2-1 TRBV3-1/TRBV3-2 TRBD2 . TGTGCCAGCAGCCTAAGGACTAGCTCGGATGAGCAGTTCTTC CASSLRTSSDEQFF
TRBJ2-3 TRBV3-1/TRBV3-2 TRBD2 . TGTGCCAGCAGCCAAGGACTAGCGGGGCCGTGCGCAGATACGCAGTATTTT CASSQGLAGPCADTQYF
TRBJ1-2 TRBV29-1 . . TGCAGCGTTGCTAATGACAGATCGCCTAACTATGGCTACACCTTC CSVANDRSPNYGYTF
TRBJ2-7 TRBV12-5 TRBD1 . TGTGCTAGTGGTTCTAAGCCTAAAGAACAGGGGCTGAGCTCCTACGAGCAGTACTTC CASGSKPKEQGLSSYEQYF
TRBJ1-2 TRBV9 . . TGTGCCAGCAGCGCCACTGAACGCTACGGCTACACCTTC CASSATERYGYTF
TRBJ1-1 TRBV3-1/TRBV3-2 TRBD1 . TGTGCCAGCAGCCTATACCGGGACAGGGCAACTTTCTTT CASSLYRDRATFF
TRBJ2-7 TRBV12-3/TRBV12-4 . . TGTGCCAGCAGTAGCTATGAGGTCGACGAGCAGTACTTC CASSSYEVDEQYF
TRBJ1-1 TRBV5-1 . few TGCGCCAGCAGCTCCCCTAGTTACGCTGAAGCTTTCTTT CASSSPSYAEAFF
TRBJ1-5 TRBV7-2 . . TGTGCCAGCAGCCCCGGAGAGAATCAGCCCCAGCATTTT CASSPGENQPQHF
TRBJ2-1 TRBV6-4 TRBD2 once TGTGCCAGCAGTGACTTCGTGCTAGCGGGACCCGTTACTTACAATGAGCAGTTCTTC CASSDFVLAGPVTYNEQFF
TRBJ1-6 TRBV30 . . TGTGCCTGGAGTCCTGACAGGTATAATTCACCCCTCCACTTT CAWSPDRYNSPLHF
TRBJ1-2 TRBV19 TRBD1 . TGTGCCAGTAGTCCCCCGACAGGGTCCTATGGCTACACCTTC CASSPPTGSYGYTF
TRBJ1-3 TRBV11-2 . . TGTGCCAGCAGGGGGGAGGTCTCTGGAAACACCATATATTTT CASRGEVSGNTIYF
TRBJ2-1 TRBV21-1 . . TGTGCCAGCACCACCTCCGTCACGGGAAGAAACACCTACAATGAGCAGTTCTTC CASTTSVTGRNTYNEQFF
TRBJ1-2 TRBV11-3 TRBD1 . TGTGCCAGCAGGAGGATCCAGGGGGCGGGCAATAACTATGGCTACACCTTC CASRRIQGAGNNYGYTF
TRBJ2-7 TRBV5-5 TRBD2 . TGTGCCAGCAGCTTTGGGACTAGCGGGAGGGATGCGCAGTACTTC CASSFGTSGRDAQYF
TRBJ2-5 TRBV7-2 . . TGTGCCAGCAGCTTAGCGGCGGCGCTGTACCAAGAGACCCAGTACTTC CASSLAAALYQETQYF
TRBJ2-3 TRBV15 TRBD2 . TGTGCCACCAGCAGAATAGGCCATAGCGGGATGACAGATACGCAGTATTTT CATSRIGHSGMTDTQYF
TRBJ1-5 TRBV29-1 . . TGCAGCGTCAGGACGGAAGGAGGGCCCCAGCATTTT CSVRTEGGPQHF
TRBJ1-1 TRBV6-5 . . TGTGCCAGCAGTTACTCAGGGGCTGAAGCTTTCTTT CASSYSGAEAFF
TRBJ1-4 TRBV19 TRBD1 . TGTGCCAGTAGGAACCGGGACAGTGAAAAACTGTTTTTT CASRNRDSEKLFF
TRBJ2-5 TRBV5-1 . . TGCGCCAGCAGCTTGACTGGAGGGACCCAGTACTTC CASSLTGGTQYF
TRBJ1-1 TRBV4-1 . . TGCGCCAGCAGCCAAGATCTCGGGGTTAGAACTGAAGCTTTCTTT CASSQDLGVRTEAFF
TRBJ1-4 TRBV24-1 . . TGTGCCACCAGTGACTCTAGGGGCTTGCGGACTAATGAAAAACTGTTTTTT CATSDSRGLRTNEKLFF
TRBJ2-5 TRBV7-2 . . TGTGCCAGCAGCCAAACCAGGGGTGGAGAGACCCAGTACTTC CASSQTRGGETQYF
TRBJ2-7 TRBV27 . . TGTGCCAGCAGTTTCTGGACAGAGCAGTACTTC CASSFWTEQYF